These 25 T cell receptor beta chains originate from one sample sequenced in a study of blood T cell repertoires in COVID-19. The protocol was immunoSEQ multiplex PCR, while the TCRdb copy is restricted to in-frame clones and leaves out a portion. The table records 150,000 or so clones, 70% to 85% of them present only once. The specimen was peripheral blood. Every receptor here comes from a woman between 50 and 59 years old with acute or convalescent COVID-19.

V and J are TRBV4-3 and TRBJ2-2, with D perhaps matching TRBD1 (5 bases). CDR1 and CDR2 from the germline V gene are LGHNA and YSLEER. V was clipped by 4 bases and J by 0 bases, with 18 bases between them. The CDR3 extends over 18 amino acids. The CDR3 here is CASSLPPLDSPNTGELFF. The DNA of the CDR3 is TGCGCCAGCAGCCTCCCACCCCTCGACAGTCCGAACACCGGGGAGCTGTTTTTT.

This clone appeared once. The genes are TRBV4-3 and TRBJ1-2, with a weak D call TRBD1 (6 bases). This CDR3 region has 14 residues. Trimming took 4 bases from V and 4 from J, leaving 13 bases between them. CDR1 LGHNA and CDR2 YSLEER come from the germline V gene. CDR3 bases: TGCGCCAGCAGCCTAACACAGGGTGGCTATGGCTACACCTTC. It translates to CASSLTQGGYGYTF.

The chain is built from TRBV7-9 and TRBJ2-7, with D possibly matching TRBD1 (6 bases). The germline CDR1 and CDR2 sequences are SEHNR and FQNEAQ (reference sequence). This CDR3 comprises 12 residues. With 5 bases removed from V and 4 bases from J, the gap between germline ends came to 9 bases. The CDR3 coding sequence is TGTGCCAGCAGCCGACAGGATTACGAGCAGTACTTC. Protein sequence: CASSRQDYEQYF.

The CDR3 sequence: CASSFWPPGASGRANEQFF. The CDR3, as DNA: TGTGCCAGCAGCTTTTGGCCTCCGGGGGCTAGCGGGAGGGCAAATGAGCAGTTCTTC. This chain joins TRBV7-3 and TRBJ2-1; 12 bases match TRBD2. V lost 3 bases and J lost 7; bases outside the gene matches: 16. CDR3 size: 19 residues. Germline-derived CDR1 and CDR2 are SGHTA and FQGTGA.

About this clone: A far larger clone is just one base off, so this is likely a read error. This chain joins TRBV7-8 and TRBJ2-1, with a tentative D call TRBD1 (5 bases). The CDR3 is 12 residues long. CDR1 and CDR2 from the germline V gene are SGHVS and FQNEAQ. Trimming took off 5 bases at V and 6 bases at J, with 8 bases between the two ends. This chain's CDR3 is CASSLRGNEQFF. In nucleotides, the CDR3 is TGTGCCAGCAGCCTAAGGGGCAATGAGCAGTTCTTC.

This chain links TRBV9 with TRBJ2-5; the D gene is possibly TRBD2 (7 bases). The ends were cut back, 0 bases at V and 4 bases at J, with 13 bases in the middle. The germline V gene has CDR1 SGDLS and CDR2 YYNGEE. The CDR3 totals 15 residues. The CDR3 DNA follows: TGTGCCAGCAGCGTAGCTGGGGGCGGGAGAGAGACCCAGTACTTC. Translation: CASSVAGGGRETQYF.

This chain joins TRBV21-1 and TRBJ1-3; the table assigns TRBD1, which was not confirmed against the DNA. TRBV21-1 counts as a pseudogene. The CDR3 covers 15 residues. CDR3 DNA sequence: TGTGCCAGCGCGTATGAAGACAGCTCTGGAAACACCATATATTTT. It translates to CASAYEDSSGNTIYF.

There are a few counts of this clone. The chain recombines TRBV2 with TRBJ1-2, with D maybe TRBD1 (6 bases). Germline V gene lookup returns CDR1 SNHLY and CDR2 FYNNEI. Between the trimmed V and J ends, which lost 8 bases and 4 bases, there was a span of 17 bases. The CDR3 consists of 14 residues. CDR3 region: CASCATGTTYGYTF. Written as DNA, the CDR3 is TGTGCCAGCTGCGCAACCGGGACAACCTATGGCTACACCTTC. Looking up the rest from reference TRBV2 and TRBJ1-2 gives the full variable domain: EPEVTQTPSHQVTQMGQEVILRCVPISNHLYFYWYRQILGQKVEFLVSFYNNEISEKSEIFDDQFSVERPDGSNFTLKIRSTKLEDSAMYFCASCATGTTYGYTFGSGTRLTVV.

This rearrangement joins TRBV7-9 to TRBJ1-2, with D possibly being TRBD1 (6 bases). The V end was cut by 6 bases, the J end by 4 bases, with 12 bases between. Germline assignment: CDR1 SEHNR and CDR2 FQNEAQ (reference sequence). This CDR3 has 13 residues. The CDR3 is CASRATGTYGYTF. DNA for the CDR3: TGTGCCAGCAGAGCGACAGGCACCTATGGCTACACCTTC.

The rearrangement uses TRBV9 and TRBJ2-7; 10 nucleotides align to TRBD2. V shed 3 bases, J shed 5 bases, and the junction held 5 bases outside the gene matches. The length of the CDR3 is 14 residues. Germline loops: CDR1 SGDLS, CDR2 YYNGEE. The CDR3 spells CASSGSGRAHEQYF. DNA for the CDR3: TGTGCCAGCAGCGGAAGCGGGAGGGCCCACGAGCAGTACTTC.

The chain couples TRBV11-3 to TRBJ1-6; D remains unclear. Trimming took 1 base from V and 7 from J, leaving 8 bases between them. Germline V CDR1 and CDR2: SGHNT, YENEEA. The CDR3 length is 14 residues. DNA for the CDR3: TGTGCCAGCAGCTTAGGCACTGTGAATTCACCCCTCCACTTT. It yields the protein CASSLGTVNSPLHF.

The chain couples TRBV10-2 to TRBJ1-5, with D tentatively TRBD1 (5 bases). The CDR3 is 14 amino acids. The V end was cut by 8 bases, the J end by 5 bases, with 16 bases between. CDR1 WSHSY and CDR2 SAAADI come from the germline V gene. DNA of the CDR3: TGCGCCAGCGGGGACTCTCCCTCCTATCAGCCCCAGCATTTT. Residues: CASGDSPSYQPQHF.

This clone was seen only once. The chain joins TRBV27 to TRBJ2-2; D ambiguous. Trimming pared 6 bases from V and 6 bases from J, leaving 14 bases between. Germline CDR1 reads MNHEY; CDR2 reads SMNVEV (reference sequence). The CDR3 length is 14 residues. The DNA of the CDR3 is TGTGCCAGCAGCCCCACCTATCTCCCCGGGGAGCTGTTTTTT. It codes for CASSPTYLPGELFF.

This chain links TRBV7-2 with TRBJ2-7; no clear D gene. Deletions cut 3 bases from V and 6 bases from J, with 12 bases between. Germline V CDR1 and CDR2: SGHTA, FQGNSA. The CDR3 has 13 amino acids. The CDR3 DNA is TGTGCCAGCAGCTTCGCGACTCAACTCGAGCAGTACTTC. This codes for CASSFATQLEQYF. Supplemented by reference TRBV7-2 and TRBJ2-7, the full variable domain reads GAGVSQSPSNKVTEKGKDVELRCDPISGHTALYWYRQSLGQGLEFLIYFQGNSAPDKSGLPSDRFSAERTGGSVSTLTIQRTQQEDSAVYLCASSFATQLEQYFGPGTRLTVT.

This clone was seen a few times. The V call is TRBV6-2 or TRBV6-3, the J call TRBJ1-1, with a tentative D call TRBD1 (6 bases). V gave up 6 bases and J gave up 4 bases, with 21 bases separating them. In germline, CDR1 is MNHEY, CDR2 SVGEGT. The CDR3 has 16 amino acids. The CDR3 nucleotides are TGTGCCAGCAGCCCGACAGGAGCAGTCCCGATCACTGAAGCTTTCTTT. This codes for CASSPTGAVPITEAFF.

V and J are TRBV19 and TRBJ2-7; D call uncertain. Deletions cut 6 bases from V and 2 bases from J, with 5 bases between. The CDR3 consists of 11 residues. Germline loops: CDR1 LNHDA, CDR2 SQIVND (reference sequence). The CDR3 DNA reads TGTGCCAGTAGCGGTACCTACGAGCAGTACTTC. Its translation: CASSGTYEQYF.

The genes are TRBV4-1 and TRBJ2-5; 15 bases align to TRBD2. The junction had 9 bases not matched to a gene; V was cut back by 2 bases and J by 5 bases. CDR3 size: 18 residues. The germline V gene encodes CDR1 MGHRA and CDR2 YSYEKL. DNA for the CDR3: TGCGCCAGCAGCCAAAATGGACTAGCGGGGGGGTCCGCGGAGACCCAGTACTTC. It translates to CASSQNGLAGGSAETQYF.

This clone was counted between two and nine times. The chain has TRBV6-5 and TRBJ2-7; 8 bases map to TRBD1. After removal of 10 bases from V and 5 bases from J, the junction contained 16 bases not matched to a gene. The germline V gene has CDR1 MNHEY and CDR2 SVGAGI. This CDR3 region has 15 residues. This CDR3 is CATPTEQGASDEQYF. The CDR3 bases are TGTGCCACCCCAACGGAGCAGGGGGCTTCGGACGAGCAGTACTTC.

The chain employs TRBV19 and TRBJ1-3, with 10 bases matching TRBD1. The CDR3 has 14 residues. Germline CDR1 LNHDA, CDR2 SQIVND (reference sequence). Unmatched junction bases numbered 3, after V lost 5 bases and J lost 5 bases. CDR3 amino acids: CASSAGQGRNTIYF. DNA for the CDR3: TGTGCCAGTAGTGCGGGACAGGGGAGAAACACCATATATTTT.

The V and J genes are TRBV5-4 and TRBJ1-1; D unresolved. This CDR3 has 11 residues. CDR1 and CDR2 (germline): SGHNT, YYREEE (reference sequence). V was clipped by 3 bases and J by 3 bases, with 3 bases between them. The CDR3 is CASSYYTEAFF. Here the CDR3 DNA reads TGTGCCAGCAGCTACTACACTGAAGCTTTCTTT.

The CDR3 is CASSPPLAGTNEQFF. In DNA, the CDR3 is TGTGCCAGCTCACCACCTCTAGCGGGAACGAATGAGCAGTTCTTC. This chain uses TRBV18 with TRBJ2-1; TRBD2 agrees at 9 bases. Germline V gene data show CDR1 as KGHSH and CDR2 as LQKENI. With 0 bases clipped from V and 7 bases from J, the junction kept 4 bases outside the gene matches. The CDR3 covers 15 residues.

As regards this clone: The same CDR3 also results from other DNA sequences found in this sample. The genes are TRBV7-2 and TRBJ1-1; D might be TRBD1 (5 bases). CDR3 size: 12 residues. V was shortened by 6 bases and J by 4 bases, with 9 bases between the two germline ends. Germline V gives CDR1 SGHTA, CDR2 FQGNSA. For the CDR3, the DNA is TGTGCCAGCAGTTGGGGGGGCACTGAAGCTTTCTTT. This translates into CASSWGGTEAFF.

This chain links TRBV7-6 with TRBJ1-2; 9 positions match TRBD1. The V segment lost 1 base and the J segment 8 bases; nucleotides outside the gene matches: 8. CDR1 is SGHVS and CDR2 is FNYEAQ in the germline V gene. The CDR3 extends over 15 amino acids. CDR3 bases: TGTGCCAGCAGCTTAGGGACAGGGGTTACTATCGGCTACACCTTC. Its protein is CASSLGTGVTIGYTF.

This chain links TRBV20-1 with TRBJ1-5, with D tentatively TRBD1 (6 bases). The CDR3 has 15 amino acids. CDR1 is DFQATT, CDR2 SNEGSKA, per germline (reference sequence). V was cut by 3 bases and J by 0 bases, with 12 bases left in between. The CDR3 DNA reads TGCAGTGCTAGTATGAGGGGGAGTAGCAATCAGCCCCAGCATTTT. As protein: CSASMRGSSNQPQHF.

The CDR3 is CASSPLTGELFF. CDR3 sequence (DNA): TGTGCCAGCAGCCCTCTCACCGGGGAGCTGTTTTTT. This chain links TRBV7-3 with TRBJ2-2; D unresolved. The germline V gene has CDR1 SGHTA and CDR2 FQGTGA. This CDR3 comprises 12 residues. The V end lost 5 bases, the J end lost 4 bases, and 5 bases lay between the germline ends.